The rows below give T cell receptor beta chains drawn from one sample of a study of blood T cell repertoires in COVID-19. Repertoires were generated with immunoSEQ multiplex PCR, while TCRdb's copy carries only in-frame clones and drops some. The sample has 250,000 to 300,000 clones; around 90% are singletons. Sequencing used peripheral blood. Receptors originate from a woman aged 45-60 years who had recovered from COVID-19. CDR3s include the opening cysteine and the closing phenylalanine or tryptophan. The order of the fields is V gene, D gene, J gene, clone size, CDR3 protein, CDR3 DNA. The D gene is left open where the match is weak. Size is omitted from some rows. Given values are once, few, many or a class for expanded clones.

v_gene: TRBV4-3
d_gene: TRBD2
j_gene: TRBJ2-1
abundance: -
CDR3aa: CASSLRLAGAEQFF
CDR3nt: TGCGCCAGCAGCCTGCGACTAGCGGGAGCTGAGCAGTTCTTC

v_gene: TRBV24-1
d_gene: -
j_gene: TRBJ2-7
abundance: -
CDR3aa: CATSDPSRYEQYF
CDR3nt: TGTGCCACCAGTGACCCCTCCCGCTACGAGCAGTACTTC

v_gene: TRBV11-2
d_gene: TRBD1
j_gene: TRBJ1-2
abundance: -
CDR3aa: CASSSGRDRGLFGYTF
CDR3nt: TGTGCCAGCAGCAGTGGCCGGGACAGGGGGCTCTTTGGCTACACCTTC

v_gene: TRBV30
d_gene: -
j_gene: TRBJ2-2
abundance: -
CDR3aa: CAWSRFPTGTGELFF
CDR3nt: TGTGCCTGGAGTAGATTCCCGACAGGCACCGGGGAGCTGTTTTTT

v_gene: TRBV7-9
d_gene: TRBD2
j_gene: TRBJ2-3
abundance: -
CDR3aa: CASSLSGMGTDTQYF
CDR3nt: TGTGCCAGCAGCCTTAGCGGGATGGGGACAGATACGCAGTATTTT

v_gene: TRBV24-1
d_gene: TRBD2
j_gene: TRBJ2-7
abundance: -
CDR3aa: CATSDPIGLAGIGRPLYEQYF
CDR3nt: TGTGCCACCAGTGATCCAATCGGGTTAGCGGGAATAGGAAGGCCCCTCTACGAGCAGTACTTC

v_gene: TRBV9
d_gene: TRBD1
j_gene: TRBJ1-2
abundance: -
CDR3aa: CASSVGAGSRGPNYGYTF
CDR3nt: TGTGCCAGCAGCGTAGGGGCAGGGAGTAGGGGGCCTAACTATGGCTACACCTTC

v_gene: TRBV6-2/TRBV6-3
d_gene: TRBD2
j_gene: TRBJ2-3
abundance: -
CDR3aa: CASNPLAGVSDTQYF
CDR3nt: TGTGCCAGCAACCCACTAGCGGGAGTGTCAGATACGCAGTATTTT

v_gene: TRBV5-1
d_gene: TRBD1
j_gene: TRBJ2-7
abundance: -
CDR3aa: CASSPNPQGASYEQYF
CDR3nt: TGCGCCAGCAGCCCGAACCCCCAGGGGGCCTCCTACGAGCAGTACTTC

v_gene: TRBV28
d_gene: TRBD1
j_gene: TRBJ1-4
abundance: -
CDR3aa: CASSTQGANEKLFF
CDR3nt: TGTGCCAGCAGTACACAGGGGGCAAATGAAAAACTGTTTTTT

v_gene: TRBV5-1
d_gene: -
j_gene: TRBJ2-5
abundance: -
CDR3aa: CASSFGTPQETQYF
CDR3nt: TGCGCCAGCAGCTTCGGGACACCTCAAGAGACCCAGTACTTC

v_gene: TRBV25-1
d_gene: TRBD2
j_gene: TRBJ2-3
abundance: -
CDR3aa: CASSAPGLAGGTPDTQYF
CDR3nt: TGTGCCAGCAGTGCTCCGGGACTAGCGGGAGGGACTCCAGATACGCAGTATTTT

v_gene: TRBV25-1
d_gene: -
j_gene: TRBJ1-2
abundance: -
CDR3aa: CASRTGGNYGYTF
CDR3nt: TGTGCCAGCAGGACTGGGGGGAACTATGGCTACACCTTC

v_gene: TRBV4-3
d_gene: TRBD1
j_gene: TRBJ2-5
abundance: -
CDR3aa: CASSQDWTGDQTQYF
CDR3nt: TGCGCCAGCAGCCAAGATTGGACAGGGGACCAGACCCAGTACTTC

v_gene: TRBV6-6
d_gene: -
j_gene: TRBJ2-5
abundance: -
CDR3aa: CASSSLRLGSKETQYF
CDR3nt: TGTGCCAGCAGTTCCCTTCGGCTAGGCAGTAAAGAGACCCAGTACTTC

v_gene: TRBV28
d_gene: -
j_gene: TRBJ1-4
abundance: -
CDR3aa: CASSLFLQGGREKLFF
CDR3nt: TGTGCCAGCAGTTTATTCCTCCAGGGTGGTCGAGAAAAACTGTTTTTT

v_gene: TRBV13
d_gene: -
j_gene: TRBJ2-1
abundance: -
CDR3aa: CASSFSLAPYNEQFF
CDR3nt: TGTGCCAGCAGCTTTTCCCTAGCCCCCTACAATGAGCAGTTCTTC

v_gene: TRBV7-2
d_gene: -
j_gene: TRBJ1-2
abundance: -
CDR3aa: CASSLEAAYGYTF
CDR3nt: TGTGCCAGCAGTCTGGAGGCAGCATATGGCTACACCTTC

v_gene: TRBV7-3
d_gene: TRBD1
j_gene: TRBJ2-7
abundance: -
CDR3aa: CASSLTGGTGNSYEQYF
CDR3nt: TGTGCCAGCAGCTTAACTGGGGGGACAGGGAACTCCTACGAGCAGTACTTC

v_gene: TRBV6-6
d_gene: TRBD1
j_gene: TRBJ1-2
abundance: -
CDR3aa: CASSHRGSANYGYTF
CDR3nt: TGTGCCAGCAGTCACAGGGGGTCAGCTAACTATGGCTACACCTTC

v_gene: TRBV28
d_gene: -
j_gene: TRBJ1-2
abundance: -
CDR3aa: CASSLTGGRGGYTF
CDR3nt: TGTGCCAGCAGTTTAACGGGGGGACGGGGAGGCTACACCTTC

v_gene: TRBV29-1
d_gene: TRBD1
j_gene: TRBJ1-2
abundance: few
CDR3aa: CSAPDRASYTF
CDR3nt: TGCAGCGCTCCGGACAGGGCAAGCTACACCTTC